The next 17 T cell receptor beta chains were all read from a single sample in a study of blood T cell repertoires in COVID-19. The data were produced by immunoSEQ multiplex PCR, yet TCRdb's version contains in-frame clones alone and is incomplete. The profile shows a few hundred thousand clones, 87% of them singletons. Input material: peripheral blood. Every receptor here comes from a man in his sixties who had recovered from COVID-19.

This clone was seen once. The chain is built from TRBV30 and TRBJ1-2; the D is unclear. Germline CDR1 and CDR2: GTSNPN and SVGIG (reference sequence). The CDR3 length is 16 residues. V was pared by 4 bases and J by 1 base, with 19 bases between. CDR3 sequence: CAWNTGIGRSNYGYTF. CDR3 DNA sequence: TGTGCCTGGAATACGGGGATCGGGAGAAGTAACTATGGCTACACCTTC.

V and J are TRBV7-2 and TRBJ1-1, with 8 bases identical to TRBD1. Germline CDR1 and CDR2: SGHTA and FQGNSA. CDR3 length: 16 residues. Germline trimming cut 6 bases from V and 4 bases from J; bases unmatched to any gene: 13. The CDR3 DNA reads as TGTGCCAGCAGGACCGGACAGGGTCAGGCGGGCACTGAAGCTTTCTTT. It yields the protein CASRTGQGQAGTEAFF. Filled out from reference TRBV7-2 and TRBJ1-1, the complete variable domain reads GAGVSQSPSNKVTEKGKDVELRCDPISGHTALYWYRQSLGQGLEFLIYFQGNSAPDKSGLPSDRFSAERTGGSVSTLTIQRTQQEDSAVYLCASRTGQGQAGTEAFFGQGTRLTVV.

The rearrangement joins TRBV24-1 to TRBJ2-1; 14 nucleotides align to TRBD2. The CDR3 extends over 21 amino acids. Germline CDR1 reads KGHDR; CDR2 reads SFDVKD. V lost 4 bases to trimming and J lost 0 bases; unmatched junction nucleotides: 13. The CDR3 reads CATSDTGTSGSPSSSYNEQFF. The CDR3 nucleotides are TGTGCCACCAGTGACACCGGGACTAGCGGGAGTCCGTCAAGCTCCTACAATGAGCAGTTCTTC.

This chain connects TRBV29-1 to TRBJ2-5; D not resolved. V lost 0 bases and J 5 bases, leaving 16 bases between the germline ends. Germline V CDR1 and CDR2: SQVTM, ANQGSEA. This CDR3 is 15 amino acids long. DNA for the CDR3: TGCAGCGTTGAAGACTTCTCCCTCCCTGGCGAGACCCAGTACTTC. This encodes CSVEDFSLPGETQYF.

The chain couples TRBV7-9 to TRBJ1-6; 10 bases line up with TRBD1. Per the germline V gene, CDR1 is SEHNR and CDR2 is FQNEAQ (reference sequence). This CDR3 comprises 16 residues. The ends lost 0 bases at V and 14 bases at J; junction bases unmatched: 10. The CDR3 nucleotides read TGTGCCAGCAGCTTAGCGCGGGGGACAGGGGTGGAAGCCCTCCACTTT. This translates into CASSLARGTGVEALHF.

The rearrangement uses TRBV9 and TRBJ2-5, with D tentatively TRBD1 (6 bases). The CDR3 consists of 14 residues. With 3 bases removed from V and 5 bases from J, the gap between germline ends came to 14 bases. Germline CDR1 reads SGDLS; CDR2 reads YYNGEE. The CDR3 DNA reads as TGTGCCAGCAGCGCCGAGGGGGTGCGGGAGACCCAGTACTTC. This sequence encodes CASSAEGVRETQYF.

CDR3 DNA: TGTGAAACAGGGAACACCCACACTGAAGCTTTCTTT. Translation: CETGNTHTEAFF. The V gene is TRBV10-3, the J gene TRBJ1-1; the D gene is possibly TRBD1 (6 bases). Germline V gene sequence: CDR1 ENHRY, CDR2 SYGVKD. There are 12 residues in the CDR3.

The gene calls are TRBV2 and TRBJ2-1; 14 bases are shared with TRBD2. V shed 7 bases and J 8 bases; nucleotides not matched to a gene: 16. From germline, CDR1 is SNHLY and CDR2 FYNNEI. The CDR3 spans 18 residues. The DNA of the CDR3 is TGTGCCAGCACTGGCTATGGGACTAGCGGGAGCTGGGGCGATGAGCAGTTCTTC. It translates to CASTGYGTSGSWGDEQFF.

This rearrangement joins TRBV27 to TRBJ1-6, with 7 bases identical to TRBD1. The CDR3 loop spans 16 amino acids. The J segment lost 7 bases and the V segment lost 2 bases, leaving 8 bases of the junction unmatched. Germline assignment: CDR1 MNHEY and CDR2 SMNVEV (reference sequence). The chain's CDR3 is CASSLPSAGGNSPLHF. In DNA, the CDR3 is TGTGCCAGCAGTTTACCTTCGGCAGGGGGAAATTCACCCCTCCACTTT.

This clone appeared once. This chain links TRBV5-5 with TRBJ2-7; D unclear. Germline lookup yields CDR1 SGHKS and CDR2 YYEKEE (reference sequence). Trimming stripped 0 bases from V and 2 bases from J, with 9 bases between. The CDR3 is 14 amino acids. The CDR3: CASSLGPLAYEQYF. The CDR3 DNA reads TGTGCCAGCAGCTTGGGGCCGCTCGCCTACGAGCAGTACTTC.

This sequence joins TRBV9 and TRBJ2-1; 7 nucleotides match TRBD2. V shed 4 bases, J shed 2 bases, and the junction held 3 bases outside the gene matches. CDR1 and CDR2 (germline): SGDLS, YYNGEE. The CDR3 loop spans 14 amino acids. The CDR3: CASSPGTTYNEQFF. In nucleotides, the CDR3 is TGTGCCAGCAGCCCCGGGACTACCTACAATGAGCAGTTCTTC.

This clone has a single count. This sequence joins TRBV11-2 and TRBJ1-1, with TRBD1 identical over 8 bases. The length of the CDR3 is 12 residues. Trimming at V came to 1 base and at J to 9 bases, leaving 1 base not matched to a gene. The germline CDR1 and CDR2 sequences are SGHAT and FQNNGV. This chain's CDR3 is CASSLGTGKAFF. Here the CDR3 DNA reads TGTGCCAGCAGCTTAGGGACAGGGAAAGCTTTCTTT.

The chain carries TRBV7-2 and TRBJ2-4; TRBD1 matches 7 bases. The V and J ends lost 0 bases and 9 bases, in that order; junction bases with no gene match: 8. Germline CDR1 is SGHTA and CDR2 is FQGNSA. CDR3 size: 15 residues. CDR3 sequence (DNA): TGTGCCAGCAGCTTAGCAGGGGGCGCCCCGCGCATTCAGTACTTC. Amino acid sequence: CASSLAGGAPRIQYF.

The chain uses TRBV7-2 and TRBJ1-1; 9 bases agree with TRBD1. The CDR3 sequence is 17 residues long. Per germline, CDR1 SGHTA and CDR2 FQGNSA. The V segment lost 0 bases and the J segment 6 bases; nucleotides outside the gene matches: 11. CDR3 DNA: TGTGCCAGCAGCTTAGCTCTAGGGACAGGGTATCGGGCTGAAGCTTTCTTT. It yields the protein CASSLALGTGYRAEAFF.

The CDR3 loop is CASREEELITGELFF. The CDR3 DNA reads TGCGCCAGCAGAGAGGAAGAGCTTATCACCGGGGAGCTGTTTTTT. The chain uses TRBV4-1 and TRBJ2-2; unclear D gene. The germline CDR1 and CDR2 sequences are MGHRA and YSYEKL. This CDR3 spans 15 amino acids. V was trimmed by 6 bases and J by 4 bases, leaving 15 bases between them.

This chain uses TRBV5-6 with TRBJ2-3; 9 bases are a match to TRBD2. This CDR3 region has 17 residues. CDR1 and CDR2 (germline): SGHDT, YYEEEE. Trimming took 6 bases from V and 2 from J; bases not matched to a gene: 13. DNA of the CDR3: TGTGCCAGCACCCGAATTCTTAGACTAGCGGCCACAGATACGCAGTATTTT. Translating gives CASTRILRLAATDTQYF.

V and J are TRBV5-1 and TRBJ2-1; D is possibly TRBD2 (7 bases). Trimming shortened V by 1 base and J by 6 bases, and 20 bases separated the two germline ends. The CDR3 totals 17 residues. Germline values: CDR1 SGHRS, CDR2 YFSETQ. The CDR3 nucleotides are TGCGCCAGCAGCTTGACCATAGGTAGGGGGGGGCTCAATGAGCAGTTCTTC. It codes for CASSLTIGRGGLNEQFF.